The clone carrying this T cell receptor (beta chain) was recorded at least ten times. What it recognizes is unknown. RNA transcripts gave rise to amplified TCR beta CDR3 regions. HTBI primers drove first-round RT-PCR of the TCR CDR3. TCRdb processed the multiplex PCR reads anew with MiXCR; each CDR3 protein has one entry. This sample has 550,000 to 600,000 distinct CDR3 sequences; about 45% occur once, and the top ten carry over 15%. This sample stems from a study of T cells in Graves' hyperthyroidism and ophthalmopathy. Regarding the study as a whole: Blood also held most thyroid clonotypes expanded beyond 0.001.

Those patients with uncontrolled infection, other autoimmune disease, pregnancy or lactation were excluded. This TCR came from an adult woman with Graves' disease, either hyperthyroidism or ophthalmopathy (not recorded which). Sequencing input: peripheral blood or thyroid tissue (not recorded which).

The CDR3 sequence is CSVAWTGAMNTEAFF. The CDR3 bases are TGCAGCGTTGCCTGGACAGGCGCTATGAACACTGAAGCTTTCTTT. The chain is built from TRBV29-1 and TRBJ1-1; 7 nucleotides line up with TRBD1. The J segment lost 0 bases and the V segment lost 4 bases, leaving 8 bases of the junction unmatched. Per the germline V gene, CDR1 is SQVTM and CDR2 is ANQGSEA. CDR3 length: 15 amino acids. The variable domain in full, completed from reference TRBV29-1 and TRBJ1-1, reads SAVISQKPSRDICQRGTSLTIQCQVDSQVTMMFWYRQQPGQSLTLIATANQGSEATYESGFVIDKFPISRPNLTFSTLTVSNMSPEDSSIYLCSVAWTGAMNTEAFFGQGTRLTVV.